These T cell receptor beta chains were read from a single sample in a study of T cell changes during pregnancy in multiple sclerosis. Only in-frame clones appear in the TCRdb table, and some are missing; sequencing was by immunoSEQ multiplex PCR. The data hold 35,000 or so clones, with roughly nine tenths observed a single time. The input for sequencing was CD4+ T cells from peripheral blood mononuclear cells, taken in the third trimester of pregnancy. The source is a female donor in good health, enrolled as a control in a pregnancy study. Both conserved end residues are part of each CDR3. The order of the fields is D gene, CDR3 length, J gene, V gene, clone size, CDR3 protein, CDR3 DNA. A D gene is named only where the DNA matches it firmly. Clone size, where shown, is once, few, many, or a class for clones that have expanded.

d_gene: -
len: 14
j_gene: TRBJ2-5
v_gene: TRBV2
abundance: -
CDR3aa: CASSELEQKETQYF
CDR3nt: TGTGCCAGCAGTGAATTGGAGCAGAAAGAGACCCAGTACTTC

d_gene: TRBD2
len: 14
j_gene: TRBJ2-1
v_gene: TRBV30
abundance: -
CDR3aa: CAWRVGGPPAEQFF
CDR3nt: TGTGCCTGGAGAGTGGGAGGGCCACCGGCGGAGCAGTTCTTC

d_gene: -
len: 13
j_gene: TRBJ2-7
v_gene: TRBV5-1
abundance: once
CDR3aa: CASSLALSGEQYF
CDR3nt: TGCGCCAGCAGCTTGGCCCTATCGGGGGAGCAGTACTTC

d_gene: -
len: 16
j_gene: TRBJ2-1
v_gene: TRBV7-8
abundance: -
CDR3aa: CASSVRPGWTYNEQFF
CDR3nt: TGTGCCAGCAGCGTACGTCCCGGGTGGACCTACAATGAGCAGTTCTTC

d_gene: TRBD2
len: 16
j_gene: TRBJ2-1
v_gene: TRBV18
abundance: -
CDR3aa: CASSPPGLAYYNEQFF
CDR3nt: TGTGCCAGCTCGCCGCCGGGACTAGCTTACTACAATGAGCAGTTCTTC

d_gene: TRBD2
len: 16
j_gene: TRBJ2-7
v_gene: TRBV28
abundance: once
CDR3aa: CASSLKSSGNTYEQYF
CDR3nt: TGTGCCAGCAGTTTAAAATCTAGCGGGAACACCTACGAGCAGTACTTC

d_gene: -
len: 16
j_gene: TRBJ2-2
v_gene: TRBV28
abundance: -
CDR3aa: CASRYDRLAITGELFF
CDR3nt: TGTGCCAGCAGATACGACCGGCTAGCGATTACCGGGGAGCTGTTTTTT

d_gene: TRBD1
len: 14
j_gene: TRBJ1-1
v_gene: TRBV7-2
abundance: -
CDR3aa: CASSPQGARTEAFF
CDR3nt: TGTGCCAGCAGCCCACAGGGGGCGCGGACTGAAGCTTTCTTT

d_gene: TRBD1
len: 16
j_gene: TRBJ2-5
v_gene: TRBV5-1
abundance: -
CDR3aa: CASSPRPTGGVETQYF
CDR3nt: TGCGCCAGCAGCCCACGGCCCACAGGGGGCGTGGAGACCCAGTACTTC

d_gene: TRBD1
len: 15
j_gene: TRBJ2-7
v_gene: TRBV18
abundance: -
CDR3aa: CASSLDRGGSYEQYF
CDR3nt: TGTGCCAGCTCATTAGACAGGGGAGGCTCCTACGAGCAGTACTTC